Following are 22 T cell receptor beta chains from one sample sequenced in a study of blood T cells in healthy people across ages. A second about 7 to 11 cycle PCR used barcoded and J-beta primers. TCRdb analysed the 5' RACE reads with MiXCR anew, one entry per CDR3 protein. The sample has hundreds of thousands of distinct CDR3 sequences; 32% are singletons. Material: blood. The receptors were gathered from an elderly woman in good health.

CDR3 sequence (DNA): TGCGCCAGCAGCCCCGGCGGGGCAGAGTCCACTGAAGCTTTCTTT. Translating it yields CASSPGGAESTEAFF. This chain uses TRBV5-1 with TRBJ1-1; D may be TRBD1 (5 bases). Per the germline V gene, CDR1 is SGHRS and CDR2 is YFSETQ. V shed 4 bases and J shed 4 bases, with 17 bases lying between them. The CDR3 runs to 15 residues.

V and J are TRBV14 and TRBJ1-2; the D gene is possibly TRBD1 (5 bases). The germline CDR1 and CDR2 sequences are SGHDN and FVKESK. This CDR3 spans 13 amino acids. V lost 1 base and J lost 6, with 9 bases in between. As DNA, the CDR3 is TGTGCCAGCAGCCAAGGAATCAGGGATGGCTACACCTTC. Amino acid sequence: CASSQGIRDGYTF.

A word on this clonotype: Being one base from a much bigger clone, this may be a read error. This chain uses TRBV12-3 or TRBV12-4 with TRBJ2-5; TRBD2 matches at 9 bases. The length of the CDR3 is 16 residues. The CDR3: CASSYISGGRGEAQYF. CDR3 nucleotides: TGTGCCAGCAGTTATATTAGCGGGGGCCGGGGAGAGGCCCAGTACTTC.

In this sample, this clonotype turned up many times. V gene TRBV25-1 combines with J gene TRBJ2-4; 9 positions match TRBD1. In germline, CDR1 is MGHDK, CDR2 SYGVNS. CDR3 length: 16 residues. V trimming: 3 bases; J trimming: 2 bases; junction bases outside the gene matches: 5. The DNA for the CDR3 is TGTGCCAGCAGTGACGGGACAGGGATAACCAAAAACATTCAGTACTTC. Its protein is CASSDGTGITKNIQYF. Full variable domain (outside the CDR3, taken from reference TRBV25-1 and TRBJ2-4): EADIYQTPRYLVIGTGKKITLECSQTMGHDKMYWYQQDPGMELHLIHYSYGVNSTEKGDLSSESTVSRIRTEHFPLTLESARPSHTSQYLCASSDGTGITKNIQYFGAGTRLSVL.

This clonotype was observed once. CDR3 protein: CASSPHRRDYEQYF. The CDR3 DNA reads TGTGCCAGCAGTCCCCACAGGAGGGACTACGAGCAGTACTTC. The V call is TRBV6-5, the J call TRBJ2-7; perhaps TRBD2 as D (6 bases). V dropped 5 bases and J dropped 3 bases, with 14 bases sitting between them. Germline V lookup: CDR1 MNHEY, CDR2 SVGAGI. The CDR3 has 14 residues.

The chain links TRBV5-6 to TRBJ1-5; unclear D gene. This CDR3 region has 13 residues. Trimming shortened V by 3 bases and J by 6 bases, and 10 bases separated the two germline ends. Per germline, CDR1 SGHDT and CDR2 YYEEEE. CDR3 coding DNA: TGTGCCAGCAGCTCCACGGGAAGTCAGCCCCAGCATTTT. This translates into CASSSTGSQPQHF.

This clonotype was seen ten or more times. The chain links TRBV6-1 to TRBJ1-1; no clear D. The length of the CDR3 is 12 residues. In germline, CDR1 is MNHNS, CDR2 SASEGT. V shed 6 bases and J shed 7 bases, with 12 bases lying between them. CDR3 region: CASRTMKDEAFF. CDR3 nucleotide sequence: TGTGCCAGCAGGACCATGAAAGATGAAGCTTTCTTT.

This clonotype was seen many times. J is TRBJ1-2 and V is TRBV20-1, with a weak D call TRBD1 (6 bases). CDR3 size: 13 residues. The ends were cut back, 6 bases at V and 4 bases at J, with 15 bases in the middle. CDR1 and CDR2 from the germline V gene are DFQATT and SNEGSKA (reference sequence). As DNA, the CDR3 is TGCAGTGCCACGGGGGGGCAGGTCTATGGCTACACCTTC. Amino acids: CSATGGQVYGYTF.

This clonotype came up many times. This sequence joins TRBV15 and TRBJ1-4; D remains unclear. Trimming shortened V by 0 bases and J by 5 bases, and 19 bases separated the two germline ends. The CDR3 totals 18 residues. The germline V gene has CDR1 LNHNV and CDR2 YYDKDF (reference sequence). CDR3 nucleotides: TGTGCCACCAGCAGAGATCTTCCTAACAGCCCGCGGAATGAAAAACTGTTTTTT. It yields the protein CATSRDLPNSPRNEKLFF.

This clonotype was detected many times. The gene calls are TRBV7-2 and TRBJ2-7; 8 nucleotides match TRBD2. From germline, CDR1 is SGHTA and CDR2 FQGNSA. The CDR3 is made up of 15 amino acids. With V trimmed by 5 bases and J by 5 bases, 11 bases remained unmatched. CDR3 sequence (DNA): TGTGCCAGCAGCATTACTAGCGGCGGCGTCCACGAGCAGTACTTC. It specifies CASSITSGGVHEQYF.

To note about this clonotype: Possible read error: a much larger clone is one base away. The chain recombines TRBV3-1 with TRBJ2-1, with TRBD1 as a possible D gene (6 bases). The CDR3 has 8 residues. The germline CDR1 and CDR2 sequences are LGHDT and YNNKEL (reference sequence). In nucleotides, the CDR3 is TGTGTCAGGGGCCAGCAGTTCTTC. It yields the protein CVRGQQFF.

This clonotype was picked up a small number of times. V usage is TRBV7-9 and J usage is TRBJ1-1, with D perhaps matching TRBD1 (6 bases). V was pared by 11 bases and J by 2 bases, with 18 bases between. Germline CDR1 and CDR2: SEHNR and FQNEAQ (reference sequence). This CDR3 has 14 amino acids. DNA for the CDR3: TGTGCCGGCGGCAGAGAGGGGGGAAACACTGAAGCTTTCTTT. Protein: CAGGREGGNTEAFF.

Worth noting for this clonotype: This may be a read error: a much more frequent sequence differs by one nucleotide. Without the conserved terminal phenylalanine or tryptophan, this CDR3 likely stems from a read error. The limits of the CDR3 on the DNA are not certain, so only TCRdb's listed CDR3 is given. This sequence joins TRBV12-1 and TRBJ2-6. TRBV12-1 is a recognized pseudogene. The CDR3 is 14 residues long, counting both termini. CDR3 residues: CASSLFTGANVLTC.

J is TRBJ2-1 and V is TRBV9; 10 positions match TRBD2. Germline lookup yields CDR1 SGDLS and CDR2 YYNGEE. This CDR3 has 15 residues. J lost 8 bases, V lost 1 base, and 6 bases had no gene match. DNA of the CDR3: TGTGCCAGCAGCGTAATGCAGCGGGGGGGGGATGAGCAGTTCTTC. Its protein is CASSVMQRGGDEQFF.

The table lists this clonotype with a few counts. A read error is possible here, since a much larger clone lies one base away. This rearrangement joins TRBV7-3 to TRBJ2-5; 11 positions agree with TRBD2. Germline V gives CDR1 SGHTA, CDR2 FQGTGA. This CDR3 has 15 amino acids. DNA of the CDR3: TGTGCCGGCAGCTTAGCGGGGGGGCCCCGAGAGACCCAGTACTTC. Translating it yields CAGSLAGGPRETQYF.

This clonotype was counted at least ten times. The chain joins TRBV11-1 to TRBJ1-1; no clear D gene. Trimming left V 3 bases short and J 0 bases short, with 5 bases between. This CDR3 spans 13 amino acids. Germline V gene data show CDR1 as SGHAT and CDR2 as FQDESV (reference sequence). The CDR3 region is CASSFQLNTEAFF. CDR3 in DNA: TGTGCCAGCAGCTTCCAGTTGAACACTGAAGCTTTCTTT.

This clonotype has only a few counts. V is TRBV18 and J is TRBJ1-2, with 8 bases fitting TRBD1. Germline V gives CDR1 KGHSH, CDR2 LQKENI. The CDR3 length is 15 residues. The V segment lost 2 bases and the J segment 5 bases; nucleotides outside the gene matches: 7. The CDR3 loop reads CASSPLNRGSYGYTF. CDR3 coding DNA: TGTGCCAGCTCACCATTAAACAGGGGGAGTTATGGCTACACCTTC.

The gene calls are TRBV12-3 or TRBV12-4 and TRBJ2-1; the D gene is possibly TRBD2 (6 bases). Trimming removed 3 bases from V and 8 bases from J, with 14 bases in between. The CDR3 sequence is 14 residues long. CDR3 protein: CASSFPGRSDEQFF. The CDR3 bases are TGTGCCAGCAGTTTCCCGGGGAGGTCGGATGAGCAGTTCTTC.

Many counts were recorded for this clonotype. The chain couples TRBV25-1 to TRBJ2-1; 10 bases match TRBD1. The CDR3 sequence is 15 residues long. J gave up 3 bases and V 7 bases, and 6 bases lay outside the gene matches. Germline V gene sequence: CDR1 MGHDK, CDR2 SYGVNS. CDR3 nucleotides: TGTGCCAGCAAAGGGACAGGGGACGTCTACAATGAGCAGTTCTTC. Translation gives CASKGTGDVYNEQFF.

A few counts support this clonotype. The junction and the germline gene differ at one end; a read error may be behind it. The V gene is TRBV10-3, the J gene TRBJ2-3; 8 bases map to TRBD1. The CDR3 has 17 amino acids. Germline V gives CDR1 ENHRY, CDR2 SYGVKD. CDR3 protein: CAVSESFGAGGGDTQYF. The DNA for the CDR3 is TGTGCCGTCAGTGAGTCGTTCGGAGCAGGGGGCGGAGATACGCAGTATTTT.

This clonotype was seen repeatedly, ten times or more. CDR3 sequence reads: CASSPSGQGTDTQYF. CDR3 DNA: TGTGCCAGCAGCCCCTCGGGACAGGGGACAGATACGCAGTATTTT. The chain combines TRBV7-3 with TRBJ2-3, with TRBD1 matching over 10 bases. The CDR3 totals 15 residues. V gave up 5 bases and J gave up 3 bases; unmatched junction bases: 5. From germline, CDR1 is SGHTA and CDR2 FQGTGA.

The rearrangement links TRBV5-1 to TRBJ1-4, with a weak D call TRBD1 (6 bases). This CDR3 comprises 14 residues. Between the trimmed V and J ends, which lost 4 bases and 8 bases, there was a span of 15 bases. The germline V gene encodes CDR1 SGHRS and CDR2 YFSETQ. CDR3 sequence: CASSPGPGEEKLFF. DNA of the CDR3: TGCGCCAGCAGCCCGGGACCAGGGGAGGAAAAACTGTTTTTT.